This record looks at one TCR beta chain sequence and its context. As yet, its antigen is unknown. Other DNA sequences of this sample code for an identical CDR3. The source of the sample is a study of cytomegalovirus exposure and HLA in healthy donors. Turning to the study itself: From donors who were HLA-typed, an early data release held around 85 million unique TCRs.

The CDR3 sequence is 14 residues long. The V end lost 1 base, the J end lost 0 bases, and 7 bases lay between the germline ends. Germline values: CDR1 LNHNV, CDR2 YYDKDF (reference sequence). Study-level findings and limits: Association of a missense DCLRE1C variant with TCR beta V- and J-gene trimming was reported in a later analysis. Using a false discovery rate of 0.05, a later analysis showed that approximately 18,000 TCR beta sequences were associated with HLA alleles. CMV serostatus was the sole immune exposure information available.

In the PCR, 60 Vbeta and 13 Jbeta primers were used. TCRdb's table, derived via immunoSEQ multiplex PCR, lists solely in-frame clones and lacks some. The data hold more than 110,000 clones, with 60% to 80% observed a single time. This chain links TRBV15 with TRBJ2-7; D ambiguous. The receptor was derived from a male donor in good health and CMV-seronegative. Source material: PBMCs. CDR3 sequence reads: CATSRGGLSYEQYF. CDR3 coding DNA: TGTGCCACCAGCAGAGGAGGTCTCTCCTACGAGCAGTACTTC. The full variable domain, completed using reference TRBV15 and TRBJ2-7, is DAMVIQNPRYQVTQFGKPVTLSCSQTLNHNVMYWYQQKSSQAPKLLFHYYDKDFNNEADTPDNFQSRRPNTSFCFLDIRSPGLGDTAMYLCATSRGGLSYEQYFGPGTRLTVT.